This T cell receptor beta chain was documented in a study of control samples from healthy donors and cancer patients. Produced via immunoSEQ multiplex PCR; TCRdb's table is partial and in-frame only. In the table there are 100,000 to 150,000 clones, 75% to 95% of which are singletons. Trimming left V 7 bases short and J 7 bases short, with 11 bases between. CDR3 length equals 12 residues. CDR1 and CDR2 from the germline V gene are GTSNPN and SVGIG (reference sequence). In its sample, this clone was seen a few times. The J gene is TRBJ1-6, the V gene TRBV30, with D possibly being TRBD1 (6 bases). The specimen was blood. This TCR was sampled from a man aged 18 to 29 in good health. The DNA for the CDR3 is TGTGCCTCCACAGGGCGCAATTCACCCCTCCACTTT. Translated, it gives CASTGRNSPLHF.